This T cell receptor beta chain was profiled in a study of PD-1 blockade in classical Hodgkin lymphoma. TCRdb keeps only in-frame clones here, not all; method: immunoSEQ multiplex PCR. The table includes about 50,000 clones, around 91% detected once. Study-level points and caveats: Only CD4+ TCR diversity, not CD8+, had risen significantly by C4D1. Reported baseline diversity: healthy donors highest, relapsed/refractory patients lowest.

There are 16 residues in the CDR3. Germline lookup yields CDR1 SGHRS and CDR2 YFSETQ. The ends were cut back, 0 bases at V and 2 bases at J, with 14 bases in the middle. Comment on this clone: Its antigen is unknown.

Noted time point: cycle 4 day 1 (C4D1), after 6 weeks of nivolumab. Relapse was seen in all patients after autologous stem cell transplantation, and brentuximab vedotin exposure was variable. Complete response, partial response or progressive disease constituted the best responses recorded. This sample comprised peripheral blood mononuclear cells (PBMCs), obtained before the fourth cycle of nivolumab. This TCR derives from a human donor with classical Hodgkin lymphoma. J is TRBJ2-5 and V is TRBV5-1, with D unresolved. This CDR3 reads CASSLAGSPIQETQYF. The CDR3 bases are TGCGCCAGCAGCTTGGCCGGCAGCCCCATTCAAGAGACCCAGTACTTC.